Sequencing of this T cell receptor (beta chain) was carried out in a study of regulatory T cells in long-lasting Graves disease. Broader study findings: Tissue studied was limited to peripheral blood, excluding thyroid tissue. The study found TRBV28, TRBJ1-2 and TRBJ2-5 favored in persistent disease.

Details on this clonotype: As yet, its antigen is unknown.

Researchers made TCR beta libraries by using iRepertoire HTBI primers and running Arm-PCR on CDR3 regions. TCRdb re-called the multiplex PCR reads through MiXCR, storing one row per CDR3 protein. This sample carries a few hundred thousand distinct CDR3 sequences, around a quarter of them seen once, and the ten largest clones take about a quarter. The ends were cut back, 2 bases at V and 1 base at J, with 6 bases in the middle. The CDR3 sequence is 15 residues long. Germline V lookup: CDR1 KGHSH, CDR2 LQKENI. Documented time point: persistent/refractory GD, antithyroid drugs over 5 years with positive TRAb. TCR sequences were obtained from RNA taken from PBMCs.

The rearrangement joins TRBV18 to TRBJ2-6; D call uncertain. This sequence was found in a female donor with Graves disease. Sequencing was performed on peripheral blood mononuclear cells (PBMCs), taken when the disease was refractory, from a patient treated with antithyroid drugs. The CDR3 protein is CASSPVRSGANVLTF. In DNA, the CDR3 is TGTGCCAGCTCACCAGTAAGGTCTGGGGCCAACGTCCTGACTTTC.